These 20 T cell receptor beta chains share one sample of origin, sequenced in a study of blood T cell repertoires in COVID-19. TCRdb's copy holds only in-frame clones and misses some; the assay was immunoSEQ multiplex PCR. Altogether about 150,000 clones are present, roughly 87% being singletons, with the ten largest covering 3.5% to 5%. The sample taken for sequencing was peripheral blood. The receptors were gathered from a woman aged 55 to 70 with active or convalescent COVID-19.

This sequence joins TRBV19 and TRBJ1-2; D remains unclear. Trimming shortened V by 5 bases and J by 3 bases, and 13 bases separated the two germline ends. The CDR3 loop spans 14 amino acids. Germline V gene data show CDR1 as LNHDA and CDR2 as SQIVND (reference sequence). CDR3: CASSVPGFYYGYTF. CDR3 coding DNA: TGTGCCAGTAGTGTTCCCGGGTTTTACTATGGCTACACCTTC. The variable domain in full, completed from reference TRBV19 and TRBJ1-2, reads DGGITQSPKYLFRKEGQNVTLSCEQNLNHDAMYWYRQDPGQGLRLIYYSQIVNDFQKGDIAEGYSVSREKKESFPLTVTSAQKNPTAFYLCASSVPGFYYGYTFGSGTRLTVV.

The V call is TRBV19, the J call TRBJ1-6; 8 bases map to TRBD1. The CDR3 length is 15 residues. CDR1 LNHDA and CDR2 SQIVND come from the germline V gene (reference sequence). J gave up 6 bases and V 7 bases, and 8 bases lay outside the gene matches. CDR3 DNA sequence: TGTGCCAGTACCTCGAGAACAGGGGGTAATTCACCCCTCCACTTT. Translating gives CASTSRTGGNSPLHF.

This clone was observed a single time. The CDR3 DNA is TGCAGCGTCGTCCCGACTAGCGGGGGACGGGAGCAGTTCTTC. Protein: CSVVPTSGGREQFF. The V call is TRBV29-1, the J call TRBJ2-1, with 12 positions matching TRBD2. The CDR3 length is 14 residues. Losses at the gene ends were 6 bases for V and 10 bases for J; bases not matched to a gene: 10. Germline CDR1 is SQVTM and CDR2 is ANQGSEA.

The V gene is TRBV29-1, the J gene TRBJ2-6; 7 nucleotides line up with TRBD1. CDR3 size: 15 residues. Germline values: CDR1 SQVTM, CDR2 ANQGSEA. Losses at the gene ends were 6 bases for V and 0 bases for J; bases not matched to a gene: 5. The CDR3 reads CSVNTGDSGANVLTF. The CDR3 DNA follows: TGCAGCGTAAACACAGGGGACTCTGGGGCCAACGTCCTGACTTTC.

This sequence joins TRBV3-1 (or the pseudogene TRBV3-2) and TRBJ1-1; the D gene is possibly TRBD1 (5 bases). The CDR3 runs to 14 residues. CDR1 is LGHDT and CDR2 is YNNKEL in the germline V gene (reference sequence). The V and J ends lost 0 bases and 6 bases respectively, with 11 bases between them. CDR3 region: CASSQDQRGPEAFF. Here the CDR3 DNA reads TGTGCCAGCAGCCAAGATCAGCGGGGCCCTGAAGCTTTCTTT.

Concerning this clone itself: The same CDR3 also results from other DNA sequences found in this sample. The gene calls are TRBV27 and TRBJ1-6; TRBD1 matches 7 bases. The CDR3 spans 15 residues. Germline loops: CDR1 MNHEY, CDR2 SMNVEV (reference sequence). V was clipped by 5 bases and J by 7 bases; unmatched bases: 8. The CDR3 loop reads CASSPRTGVNSPLHF. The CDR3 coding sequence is TGTGCCAGCAGTCCGAGAACAGGGGTCAATTCACCCCTCCACTTT.

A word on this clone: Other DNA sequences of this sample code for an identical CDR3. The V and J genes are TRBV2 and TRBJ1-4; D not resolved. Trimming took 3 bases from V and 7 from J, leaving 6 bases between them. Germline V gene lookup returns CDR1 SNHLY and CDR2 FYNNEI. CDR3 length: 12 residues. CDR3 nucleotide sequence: TGTGCCAGCAGTGATCGGGGTGAAAAACTGTTTTTT. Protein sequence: CASSDRGEKLFF.

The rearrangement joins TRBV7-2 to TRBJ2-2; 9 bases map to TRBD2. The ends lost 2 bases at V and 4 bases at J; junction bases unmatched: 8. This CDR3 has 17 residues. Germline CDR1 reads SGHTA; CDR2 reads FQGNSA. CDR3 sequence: CASSLSTGLAITGELFF. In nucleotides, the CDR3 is TGTGCCAGCAGCTTATCCACGGGACTAGCAATCACCGGGGAGCTGTTTTTT.

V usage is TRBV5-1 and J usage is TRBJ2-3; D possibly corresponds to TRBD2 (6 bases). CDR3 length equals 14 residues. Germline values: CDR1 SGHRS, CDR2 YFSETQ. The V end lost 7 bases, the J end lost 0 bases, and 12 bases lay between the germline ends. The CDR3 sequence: CASGGSQSTDTQYF. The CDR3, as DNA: TGCGCCAGCGGGGGGAGTCAAAGCACAGATACGCAGTATTTT.

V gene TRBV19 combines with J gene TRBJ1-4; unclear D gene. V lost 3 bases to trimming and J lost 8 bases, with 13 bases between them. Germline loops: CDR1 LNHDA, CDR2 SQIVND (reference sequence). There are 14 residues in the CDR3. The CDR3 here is CASSIRGLGEKLFF. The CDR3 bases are TGTGCCAGTAGTATCAGAGGCCTCGGGGAAAAACTGTTTTTT.

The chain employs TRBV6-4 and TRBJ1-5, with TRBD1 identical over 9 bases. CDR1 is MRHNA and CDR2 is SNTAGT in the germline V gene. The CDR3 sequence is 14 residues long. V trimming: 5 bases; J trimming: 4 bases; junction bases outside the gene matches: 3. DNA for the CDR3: TGTGCCAGCAGTTCGACAGGGGGTAATCAGCCCCAGCATTTT. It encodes CASSSTGGNQPQHF.

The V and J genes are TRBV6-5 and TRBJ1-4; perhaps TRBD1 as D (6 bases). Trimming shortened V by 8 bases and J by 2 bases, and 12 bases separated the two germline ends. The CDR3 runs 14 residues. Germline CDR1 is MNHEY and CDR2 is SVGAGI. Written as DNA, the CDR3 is TGTGCCAGCGGGGGGGGGCCGACTAATGAAAAACTGTTTTTT. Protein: CASGGGPTNEKLFF.

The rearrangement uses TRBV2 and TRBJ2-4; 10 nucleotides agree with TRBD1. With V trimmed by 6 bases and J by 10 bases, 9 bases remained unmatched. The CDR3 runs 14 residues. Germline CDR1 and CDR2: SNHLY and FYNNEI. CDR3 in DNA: TGTGCCAGCAGGGAGACAGGGGGCTTTGGGATTCAGTACTTC. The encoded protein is CASRETGGFGIQYF.

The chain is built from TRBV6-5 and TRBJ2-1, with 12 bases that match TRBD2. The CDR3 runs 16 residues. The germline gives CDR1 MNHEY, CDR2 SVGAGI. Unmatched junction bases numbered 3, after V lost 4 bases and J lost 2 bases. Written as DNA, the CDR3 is TGTGCCAGCAGTTCCGCTAGCGGGGGGGCCTACAATGAGCAGTTCTTC. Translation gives CASSSASGGAYNEQFF.

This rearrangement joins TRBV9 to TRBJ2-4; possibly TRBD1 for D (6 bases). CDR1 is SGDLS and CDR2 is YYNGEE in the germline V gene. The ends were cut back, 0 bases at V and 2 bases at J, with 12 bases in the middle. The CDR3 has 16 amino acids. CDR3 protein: CASSVAGDVTKNIQYF. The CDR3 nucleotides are TGTGCCAGCAGCGTAGCAGGGGACGTTACCAAAAACATTCAGTACTTC.

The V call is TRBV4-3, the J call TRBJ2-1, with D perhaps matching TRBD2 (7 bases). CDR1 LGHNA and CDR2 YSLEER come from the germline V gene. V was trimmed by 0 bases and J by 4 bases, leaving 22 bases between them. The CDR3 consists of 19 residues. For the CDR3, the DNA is TGCGCCAGCAGCCAAGATCTTTCTTTGGGAGGGGGGCCTTACAATGAGCAGTTCTTC. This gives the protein CASSQDLSLGGGPYNEQFF.

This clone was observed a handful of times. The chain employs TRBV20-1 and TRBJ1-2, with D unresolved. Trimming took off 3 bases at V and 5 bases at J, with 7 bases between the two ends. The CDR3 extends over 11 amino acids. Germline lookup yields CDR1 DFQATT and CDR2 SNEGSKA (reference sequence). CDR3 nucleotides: TGCAGTGCTAGCACAGAGTATGGCTACACCTTC. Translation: CSASTEYGYTF.

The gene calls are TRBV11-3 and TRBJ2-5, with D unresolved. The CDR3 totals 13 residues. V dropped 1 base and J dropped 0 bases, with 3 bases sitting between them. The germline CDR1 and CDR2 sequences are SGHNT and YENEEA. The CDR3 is CASSLGNQETQYF. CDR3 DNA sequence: TGTGCCAGCAGCTTAGGTAACCAAGAGACCCAGTACTTC.

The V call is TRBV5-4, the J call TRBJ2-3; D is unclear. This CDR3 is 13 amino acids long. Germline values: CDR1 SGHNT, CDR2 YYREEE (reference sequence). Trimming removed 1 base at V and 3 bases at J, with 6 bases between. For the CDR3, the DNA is TGTGCCAGCAGCTTGTACGCGACAGATACGCAGTATTTT. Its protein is CASSLYATDTQYF.

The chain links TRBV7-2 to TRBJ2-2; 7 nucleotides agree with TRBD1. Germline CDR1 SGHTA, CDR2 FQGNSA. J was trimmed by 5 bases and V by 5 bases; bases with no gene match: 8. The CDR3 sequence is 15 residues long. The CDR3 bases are TGTGCCAGCAGCAAGAGACAGGGTGGAACCGGGGAGCTGTTTTTT. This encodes CASSKRQGGTGELFF. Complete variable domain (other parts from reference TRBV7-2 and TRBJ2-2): GAGVSQSPSNKVTEKGKDVELRCDPISGHTALYWYRQSLGQGLEFLIYFQGNSAPDKSGLPSDRFSAERTGGSVSTLTIQRTQQEDSAVYLCASSKRQGGTGELFFGEGSRLTVL.